Listed here are 21 T cell receptor beta chains from one sample, sequenced in a study of cytomegalovirus exposure and HLA in healthy donors (dated by TCRdb to 2015 to 2018). The library was made by the immunoSEQ multiplex PCR assay. A mixture of 60 forward primers for TCR Vbeta segments and 13 reverse primers for TCR Jbeta segments was used in the multiplex PCR. Drawn from immuneACCESS, this table holds only the in-frame rearrangements with V and J called that TCRdb kept. Clones are partly lost; checked studies trace under half to an unresolved V gene and leave the rest unexplained. The sample table records about 230,000 clones; 85% to 90% of these occur just once. The top ten clones comprise roughly 1% of the sample. The specimen sequenced was PBMCs. These receptors originate from a woman between 18 and 30 years old in good health and CMV-seronegative.

This chain joins TRBV19 and TRBJ1-2, with a weak D call TRBD1 (6 bases). The CDR3 runs to 14 residues. Germline V gives CDR1 LNHDA, CDR2 SQIVND (reference sequence). The ends were cut back, 7 bases at V and 2 bases at J, with 14 bases in the middle. The CDR3: CASTLQGVNYGYTF. CDR3 DNA sequence: TGTGCCAGTACTCTACAGGGAGTGAACTATGGCTACACCTTC.

The V call is TRBV5-4, the J call TRBJ1-2; D possibly corresponds to TRBD1 (5 bases). The CDR3 contains 15 residues. Germline loops: CDR1 SGHNT, CDR2 YYREEE (reference sequence). Trimming took 4 bases from V and 5 from J, leaving 18 bases between them. CDR3 bases: TGTGCCAGCAGCCCTGGCGGCAGGGCCCCTTATGGCTACACCTTC. It codes for CASSPGGRAPYGYTF.

The chain uses TRBV7-8 and TRBJ2-3; D gene unclear. From germline, CDR1 is SGHVS and CDR2 FQNEAQ. The CDR3 has 15 residues. V lost 1 base to trimming and J lost 0 bases, with 8 bases between them. The CDR3 loop reads CASSLDNLSTDTQYF. Written as DNA, the CDR3 is TGTGCCAGCAGCTTAGACAACCTGAGCACAGATACGCAGTATTTT.

The chain carries TRBV5-4 and TRBJ2-7; TRBD1 matches at 12 bases. V lost 4 bases and J lost 1; bases outside the gene matches: 3. Germline V gene lookup returns CDR1 SGHNT and CDR2 YYREEE (reference sequence). This CDR3 is built from 15 residues. The CDR3 region is CASSAGQGASYEQYF. The CDR3 nucleotides read TGTGCCAGCAGCGCGGGACAGGGGGCTTCCTACGAGCAGTACTTC.

This CDR3 reads CASSFDRGFSYEQYF. CDR3 coding DNA: TGTGCCAGCAGCTTCGACAGGGGGTTTTCCTACGAGCAGTACTTC. The chain is built from TRBV7-9 and TRBJ2-7; 9 bases align to TRBD1. Germline loops: CDR1 SEHNR, CDR2 FQNEAQ (reference sequence). This CDR3 contains 15 residues. The V segment lost 3 bases and the J segment 1 base; nucleotides outside the gene matches: 4.

The gene calls are TRBV6-6 and TRBJ2-5; 12 bases match TRBD1. The CDR3 is 15 amino acids. CDR1 is MNHNY, CDR2 SVGAGI, per germline (reference sequence). Trimming cost V 8 bases and J 5 bases; bases outside gene matches: 9. In DNA, the CDR3 is TGTGCCAGCCAGAGCCGGGACAGGGGGCAGGAGACCCAGTACTTC. It specifies CASQSRDRGQETQYF.

This clone has more than one count but fewer than ten. This chain uses TRBV9 with TRBJ2-1; 8 positions agree with TRBD2. CDR1 and CDR2 (germline): SGDLS, YYNGEE. This CDR3 has 16 amino acids. Unmatched junction bases numbered 8, after V lost 0 bases and J lost 6 bases. The CDR3 region has the DNA TGTGCCAGCAGCGTAGCTACGGGACTAGGTATCAATGAGCAGTTCTTC. Protein product: CASSVATGLGINEQFF.

The rearrangement links TRBV11-2 to TRBJ1-2, with 9 bases aligning to TRBD1. The CDR3 loop spans 15 amino acids. Germline V gene lookup returns CDR1 SGHAT and CDR2 FQNNGV. Trimming at V came to 5 bases and at J to 8 bases, leaving 12 bases not matched to a gene. As DNA, the CDR3 is TGTGCCAGCAGCCCACACTCGGGACAGGGAGGGGGCTACACCTTC. This gives the protein CASSPHSGQGGGYTF. The complete variable domain, with remaining parts taken from reference TRBV11-2 and TRBJ1-2, reads EAGVAQSPRYKIIEKRQSVAFWCNPISGHATLYWYQQILGQGPKLLIQFQNNGVVDDSQLPKDRFSAERLKGVDSTLKIQPAKLEDSAVYLCASSPHSGQGGGYTFGSGTRLTVV.

V gene TRBV19 combines with J gene TRBJ1-2; a possible D gene is TRBD1 (5 bases). This CDR3 has 15 amino acids. V shed 0 bases and J shed 0 bases, with 8 bases lying between them. Germline loops: CDR1 LNHDA, CDR2 SQIVND (reference sequence). CDR3 residues: CASSIDRGTNYGYTF. The DNA for the CDR3 is TGTGCCAGTAGTATAGATCGGGGGACTAACTATGGCTACACCTTC.

V usage is TRBV6-1 and J usage is TRBJ2-7; tentatively, D is TRBD1 (5 bases). Looked up from germline, CDR1 is MNHNS and CDR2 is SASEGT. Trimming took off 4 bases at V and 0 bases at J, with 7 bases between the two ends. CDR3 size: 13 residues. CDR3 nucleotide sequence: TGTGCCAGCAGTGTTGACAGCTCCTACGAGCAGTACTTC. This gives the protein CASSVDSSYEQYF.

The V and J genes are TRBV27 and TRBJ2-5, with 13 bases aligning to TRBD2. Losses at the gene ends were 5 bases for V and 2 bases for J; bases not matched to a gene: 8. This CDR3 has 17 amino acids. The V gene's germline CDR1 is MNHEY and CDR2 SMNVEV (reference sequence). CDR3 sequence (DNA): TGTGCCAGCAGTATAACCCCACTAGCGGGGGGGCAAGAGACCCAGTACTTC. Translation gives CASSITPLAGGQETQYF.

The chain links TRBV29-1 to TRBJ2-7, with 10 positions matching TRBD1. Germline trimming cut 4 bases from V and 2 bases from J; bases unmatched to any gene: 5. Germline CDR1 and CDR2: SQVTM and ANQGSEA. The CDR3 runs to 14 residues. This chain's CDR3 is CSVVSGTGAYEQYF. In DNA, the CDR3 is TGCAGCGTTGTTTCCGGGACAGGGGCCTACGAGCAGTACTTC.

V gene TRBV15 combines with J gene TRBJ2-1; 9 positions agree with TRBD1. The CDR3 contains 17 residues. Germline V gene sequence: CDR1 LNHNV, CDR2 YYDKDF (reference sequence). J gave up 4 bases and V 1 base, and 8 bases lay outside the gene matches. The CDR3 is CATSRVQRDREYNEQFF. The CDR3, as DNA: TGTGCCACCAGCAGAGTGCAACGGGACAGGGAATACAATGAGCAGTTCTTC. Variable domain in full (rest from reference TRBV15 and TRBJ2-1): DAMVIQNPRYQVTQFGKPVTLSCSQTLNHNVMYWYQQKSSQAPKLLFHYYDKDFNNEADTPDNFQSRRPNTSFCFLDIRSPGLGDTAMYLCATSRVQRDREYNEQFFGPGTRLTVL.

Concerning this clone: At one boundary the junction diverges from the germline segment, which might be a read error. The CDR3 DNA sequence: TGTTCCAGCAGCTTAATTCAGGGGGTGACGAACACTGAAGCTTTCTTT. Translating it yields CSSSLIQGVTNTEAFF. V is TRBV7-9 and J is TRBJ1-1; 7 nucleotides agree with TRBD1. Germline loops: CDR1 SEHNR, CDR2 FQNEAQ (reference sequence). This CDR3 is 16 amino acids long.

V is TRBV9 and J is TRBJ2-7; 8 bases are shared with TRBD1. Losses at the gene ends were 0 bases for V and 1 base for J; bases not matched to a gene: 6. The germline CDR1 and CDR2 sequences are SGDLS and YYNGEE. The CDR3 length is 16 residues. This CDR3 is CASSVGTGFESYEQYF. The CDR3 region has the DNA TGTGCCAGCAGCGTAGGGACAGGGTTTGAGTCCTACGAGCAGTACTTC.

The chain links TRBV18 to TRBJ1-1; D is possibly TRBD1 (5 bases). Trimming stripped 2 bases from V and 5 bases from J, with 18 bases between. The CDR3 covers 16 residues. Germline loops: CDR1 KGHSH, CDR2 LQKENI. CDR3 sequence (DNA): TGTGCCAGCTCACCATTCTTAGGGGAAGTAAGGACTGAAGCTTTCTTT. The encoded protein is CASSPFLGEVRTEAFF.

This chain joins TRBV6-5 and TRBJ1-5, with 8 bases fitting TRBD1. CDR3 size: 14 residues. CDR1 is MNHEY and CDR2 is SVGAGI in the germline V gene. V lost 6 bases and J lost 4; bases outside the gene matches: 5. The CDR3 bases are TGTGCCAGCAGGCCCGACAGGGGTAATCAGCCCCAGCATTTT. It codes for CASRPDRGNQPQHF.

V is TRBV5-1 and J is TRBJ2-1, with TRBD2 matching over 10 bases. The germline V gene has CDR1 SGHRS and CDR2 YFSETQ. This CDR3 comprises 16 residues. V lost 0 bases, J lost 4 bases, and 4 bases stayed unmatched. The chain's CDR3 is CASSLDPSGGYNEQFF. CDR3 nucleotides: TGCGCCAGCAGCTTGGATCCTAGCGGGGGTTACAATGAGCAGTTCTTC.

The chain is built from TRBV2 and TRBJ2-1, with 9 bases that match TRBD2. The CDR3 runs to 13 residues. Germline loops: CDR1 SNHLY, CDR2 FYNNEI. With 8 bases clipped from V and 9 bases from J, the junction kept 8 bases outside the gene matches. The CDR3 here is CASSLAGDAEQFF. The CDR3 DNA sequence: TGTGCCAGCTCCTTAGCGGGAGACGCTGAGCAGTTCTTC.

The chain is built from TRBV5-6 and TRBJ1-1, with 7 bases aligning to TRBD1. V lost 5 bases to trimming and J lost 6 bases; unmatched junction nucleotides: 4. Germline V gene sequence: CDR1 SGHDT, CDR2 YYEEEE. The CDR3 extends over 12 amino acids. The chain's CDR3 is CASSHGQAEAFF. The CDR3 DNA sequence: TGTGCCAGCAGTCATGGACAGGCTGAAGCTTTCTTT.

This rearrangement joins TRBV7-2 to TRBJ1-6; tentatively, D is TRBD1 (6 bases). This CDR3 spans 14 amino acids. V dropped 7 bases and J dropped 5 bases, with 12 bases sitting between them. CDR1 and CDR2 from the germline V gene are SGHTA and FQGNSA. CDR3 in DNA: TGTGCCAGCACCGGGGACACCAATAATTCACCCCTCCACTTT. Protein product: CASTGDTNNSPLHF.